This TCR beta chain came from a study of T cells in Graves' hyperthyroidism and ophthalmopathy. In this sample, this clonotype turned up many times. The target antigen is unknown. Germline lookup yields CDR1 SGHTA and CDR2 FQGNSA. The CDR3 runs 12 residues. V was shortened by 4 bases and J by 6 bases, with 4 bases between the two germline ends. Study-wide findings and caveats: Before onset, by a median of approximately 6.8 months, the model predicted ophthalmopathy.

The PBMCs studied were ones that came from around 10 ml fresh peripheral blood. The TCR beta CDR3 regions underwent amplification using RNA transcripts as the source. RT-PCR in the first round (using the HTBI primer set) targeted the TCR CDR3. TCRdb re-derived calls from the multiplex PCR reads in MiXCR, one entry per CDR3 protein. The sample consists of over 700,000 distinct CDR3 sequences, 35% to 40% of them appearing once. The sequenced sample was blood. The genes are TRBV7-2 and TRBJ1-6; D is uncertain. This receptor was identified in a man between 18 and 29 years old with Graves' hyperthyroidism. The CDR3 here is CASSYPNSPLHF. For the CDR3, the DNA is TGTGCCAGCAGCTACCCTAATTCACCCCTCCACTTT.